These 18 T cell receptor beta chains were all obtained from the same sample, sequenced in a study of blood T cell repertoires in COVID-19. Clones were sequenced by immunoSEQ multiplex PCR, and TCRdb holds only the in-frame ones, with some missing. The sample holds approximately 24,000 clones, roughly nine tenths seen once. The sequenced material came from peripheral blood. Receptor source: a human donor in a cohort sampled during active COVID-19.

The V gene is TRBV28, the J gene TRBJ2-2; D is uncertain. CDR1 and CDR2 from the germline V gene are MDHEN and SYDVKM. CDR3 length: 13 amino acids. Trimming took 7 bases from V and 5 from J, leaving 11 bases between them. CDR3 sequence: CASTTELTGELFF. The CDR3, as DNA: TGTGCCAGCACCACCGAACTAACCGGGGAGCTGTTTTTT.

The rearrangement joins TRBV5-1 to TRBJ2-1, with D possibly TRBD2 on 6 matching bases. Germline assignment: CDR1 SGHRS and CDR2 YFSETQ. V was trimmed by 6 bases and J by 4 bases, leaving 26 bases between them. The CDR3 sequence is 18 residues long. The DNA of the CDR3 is TGCGCCAGCAACTTCGGAGCGGGCCGGGGTAGCGTATACAATGAGCAGTTCTTC. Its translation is CASNFGAGRGSVYNEQFF.

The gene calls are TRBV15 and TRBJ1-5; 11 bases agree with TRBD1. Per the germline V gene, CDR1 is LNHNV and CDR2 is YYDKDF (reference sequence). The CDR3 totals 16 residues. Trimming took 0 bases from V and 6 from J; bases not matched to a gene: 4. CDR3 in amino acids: CATSRDLGQGGQPQHF. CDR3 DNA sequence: TGTGCCACCAGCAGAGATTTGGGACAGGGGGGTCAGCCCCAGCATTTT.

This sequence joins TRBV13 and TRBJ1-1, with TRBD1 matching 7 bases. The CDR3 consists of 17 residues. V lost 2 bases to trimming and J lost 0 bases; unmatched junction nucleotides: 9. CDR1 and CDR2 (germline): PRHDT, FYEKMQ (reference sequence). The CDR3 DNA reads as TGTGCCAGCAGCTTAATACAGGGGAGATGGGTGAACACTGAAGCTTTCTTT. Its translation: CASSLIQGRWVNTEAFF.

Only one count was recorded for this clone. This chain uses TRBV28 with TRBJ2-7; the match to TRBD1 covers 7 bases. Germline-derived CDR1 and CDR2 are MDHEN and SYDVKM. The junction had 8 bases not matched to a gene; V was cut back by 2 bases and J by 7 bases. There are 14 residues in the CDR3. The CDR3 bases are TGTGCCAGCAGTTTAGGGCTAACAGGGGTAGAGCAGTACTTC. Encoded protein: CASSLGLTGVEQYF.

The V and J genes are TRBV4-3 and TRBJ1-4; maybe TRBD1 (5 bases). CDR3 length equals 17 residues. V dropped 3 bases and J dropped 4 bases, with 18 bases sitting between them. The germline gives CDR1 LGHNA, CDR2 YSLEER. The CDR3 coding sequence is TGCGCCAGCAGCCAGAACCCACGACAGCGCTATAATGAAAAACTGTTTTTT. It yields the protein CASSQNPRQRYNEKLFF.

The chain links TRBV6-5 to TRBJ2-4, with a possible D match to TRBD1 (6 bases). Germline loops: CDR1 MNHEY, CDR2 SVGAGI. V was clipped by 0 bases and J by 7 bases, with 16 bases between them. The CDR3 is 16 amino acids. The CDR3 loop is CASSYSSQQGVNIQYF. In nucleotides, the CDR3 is TGTGCCAGCAGTTACTCGAGTCAACAGGGTGTGAACATTCAGTACTTC.

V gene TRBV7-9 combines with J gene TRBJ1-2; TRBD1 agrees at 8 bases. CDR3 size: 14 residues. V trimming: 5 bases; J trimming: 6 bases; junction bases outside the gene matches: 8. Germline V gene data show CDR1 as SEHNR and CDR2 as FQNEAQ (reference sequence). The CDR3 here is CASSIMGQVNGYTF. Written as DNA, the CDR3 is TGTGCCAGCAGCATAATGGGACAGGTGAATGGCTACACCTTC.

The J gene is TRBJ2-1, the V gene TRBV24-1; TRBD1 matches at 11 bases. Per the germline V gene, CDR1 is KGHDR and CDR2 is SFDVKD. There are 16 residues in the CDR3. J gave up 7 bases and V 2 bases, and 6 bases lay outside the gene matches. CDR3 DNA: TGTGCCACCAGTGATTCCGGACAGGGGGCAGGGAATGAGCAGTTCTTC. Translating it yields CATSDSGQGAGNEQFF.

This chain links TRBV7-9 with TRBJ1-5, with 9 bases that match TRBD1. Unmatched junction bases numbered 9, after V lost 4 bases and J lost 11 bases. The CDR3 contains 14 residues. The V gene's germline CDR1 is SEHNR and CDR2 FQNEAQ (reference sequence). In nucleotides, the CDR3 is TGTGCCAGCAGCTCGGGACAGGGCCCGTCGGCCCAGCATTTT. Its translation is CASSSGQGPSAQHF.

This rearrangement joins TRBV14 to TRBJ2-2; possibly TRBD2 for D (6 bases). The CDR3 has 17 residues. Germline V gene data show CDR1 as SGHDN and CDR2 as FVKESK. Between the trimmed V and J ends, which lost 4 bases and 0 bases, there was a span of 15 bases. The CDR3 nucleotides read TGTGCCAGCAGCCCCCTGGGCGGAGGGTCGAACACCGGGGAGCTGTTTTTT. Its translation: CASSPLGGGSNTGELFF.

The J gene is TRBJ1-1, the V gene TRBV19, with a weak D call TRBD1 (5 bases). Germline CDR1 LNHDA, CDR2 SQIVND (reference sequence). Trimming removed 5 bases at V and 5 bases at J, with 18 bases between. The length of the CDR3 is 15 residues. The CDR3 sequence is CASSARSLGGTEAFF. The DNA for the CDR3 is TGTGCCAGTAGTGCCCGTTCGCTGGGGGGGACTGAAGCTTTCTTT.

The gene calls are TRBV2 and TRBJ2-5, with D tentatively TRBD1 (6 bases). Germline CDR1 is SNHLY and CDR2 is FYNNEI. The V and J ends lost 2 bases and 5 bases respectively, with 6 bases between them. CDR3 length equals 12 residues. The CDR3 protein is CASSERGETQYF. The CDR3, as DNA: TGTGCCAGCAGTGAAAGGGGGGAGACCCAGTACTTC.

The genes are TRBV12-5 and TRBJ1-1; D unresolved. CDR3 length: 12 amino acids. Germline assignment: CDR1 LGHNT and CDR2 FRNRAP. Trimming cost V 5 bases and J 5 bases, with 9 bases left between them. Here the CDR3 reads CASGKAPTEAFF. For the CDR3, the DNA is TGTGCTAGTGGTAAAGCGCCGACTGAAGCTTTCTTT.

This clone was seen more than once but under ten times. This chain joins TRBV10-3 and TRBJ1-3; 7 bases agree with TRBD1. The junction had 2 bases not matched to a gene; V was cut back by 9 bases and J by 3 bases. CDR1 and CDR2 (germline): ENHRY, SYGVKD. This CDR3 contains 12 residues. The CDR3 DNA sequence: TGTGCCATACAGGGGCTTGGAAACACCATATATTTT. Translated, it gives CAIQGLGNTIYF.

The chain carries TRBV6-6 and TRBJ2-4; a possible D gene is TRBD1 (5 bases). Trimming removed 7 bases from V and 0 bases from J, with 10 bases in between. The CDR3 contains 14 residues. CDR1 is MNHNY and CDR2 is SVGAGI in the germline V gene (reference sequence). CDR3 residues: CASTTTVAKNIQYF. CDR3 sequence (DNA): TGTGCCAGCACCACGACAGTAGCCAAAAACATTCAGTACTTC.

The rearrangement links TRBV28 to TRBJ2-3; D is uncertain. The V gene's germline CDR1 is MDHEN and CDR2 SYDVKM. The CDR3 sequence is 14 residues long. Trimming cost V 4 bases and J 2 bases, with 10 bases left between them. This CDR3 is CASSSGQSTDTQYF. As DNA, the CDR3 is TGTGCCAGCAGTTCGGGTCAGTCCACAGATACGCAGTATTTT.

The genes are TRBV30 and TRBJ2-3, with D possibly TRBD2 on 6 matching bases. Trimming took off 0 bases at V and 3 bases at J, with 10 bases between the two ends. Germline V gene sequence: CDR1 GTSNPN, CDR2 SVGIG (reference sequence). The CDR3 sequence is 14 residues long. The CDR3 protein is CAWSVRGGTDTQYF. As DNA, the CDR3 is TGTGCCTGGAGTGTACGGGGAGGAACAGATACGCAGTATTTT. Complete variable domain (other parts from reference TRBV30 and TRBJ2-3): SQTIHQWPATLVQPVGSPLSLECTVEGTSNPNLYWYRQAAGRGLQLLFYSVGIGQISSEVPQNLSASRPQDRQFILSSKKLLLSDSGFYLCAWSVRGGTDTQYFGPGTRLTVL.